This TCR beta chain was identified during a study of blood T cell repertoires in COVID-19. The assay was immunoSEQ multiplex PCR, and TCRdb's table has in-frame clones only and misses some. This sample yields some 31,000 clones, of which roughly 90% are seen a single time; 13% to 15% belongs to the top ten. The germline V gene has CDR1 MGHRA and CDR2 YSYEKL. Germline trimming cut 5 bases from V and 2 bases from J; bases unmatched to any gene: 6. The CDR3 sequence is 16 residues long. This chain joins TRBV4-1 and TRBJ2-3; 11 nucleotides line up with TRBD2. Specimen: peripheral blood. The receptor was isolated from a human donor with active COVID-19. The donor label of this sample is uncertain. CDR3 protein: CASSIVAGGPTDTQYF. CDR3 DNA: TGCGCCAGCAGCATAGTAGCGGGGGGGCCCACAGATACGCAGTATTTT.